This T cell receptor beta chain was recovered during a study of T-cell reconstitution after alpha-beta-depleted transplantation in children (dated by TCRdb to 2016 to 2018). Some background on the complete study: T-cell immune reconstitution after TCRalphabeta/CD19-depleted allogeneic hematopoietic cell transplantation in children was quantitatively tracked in the study by means of TCR repertoire profiling. On the study overall, not on this receptor specifically: About two months after transplant, the apparently early recovery of alphabetaT-cell counts reportedly depended on just several hundred clones that had expanded rapidly and came from non-depleted graft cells. Hyperexpanded clone frequencies declined over subsequent months; after one year, T-cell counts and TCRbeta diversity were mostly attributed to newly produced T cells. The high TCRbeta diversity at day 60 in some patients was ascribed to recipient T cells and intrathymic progenitors that had survived conditioning.

The germline V gene (reference sequence) specifies LGHDT as CDR1 and YNNKEL as CDR2. Measured from the cysteine to the phenylalanine, the CDR3 is 16 residues long. The kept DNA is CDR3 alone, 48 bases in frame from the first base. The junction shows trimming of 4 bases on V and 8 bases on J, and the gene matches do not reach 9 bases of it. In light of the paper, this sample's treatment or condition label describes: allogeneic hematopoietic cell transplantation with graft depleted of TCRalphabeta T cells and CD19 B cells. Transplant recipients were children who received TCRalphabeta/CD19-depleted allogeneic hematopoietic cell grafts. The method was PCR. Sequenced on an Illumina HiSeq 2500. TCR library preparation used molecular barcoding, with unique molecular identifiers applied to normalize quantification of the TCRbeta repertoire. Clones were called with MiXCR by TCRdb after fastp trimmed the public reads at Q25, and only in-frame beta chains were retained. Every CDR3 protein is listed once, alongside the most common genes and DNA of its rows. The sample includes about 200,000 distinct CDR3 sequences, with 6.3% observed a single time. In total, the top ten clones hold around 4.4% of the sample.

This clonotype was counted ten times or more. Its cognate antigen has yet to be identified. No much larger clone exists at a distance of one base, and base qualities are not known. This specimen was PBMCs, taken before TCRalphabeta/CD19-depleted stem cell transplant. The chain is assembled from TRBV3-1 and TRBJ2-1; TRBD2 matches 12 bases in the middle. This clonotype originated in a girl less than two years old with combined immunodeficiency, due to receive a stem cell transplant. The CDR3: CASSPFLAGGSDEQFF. The sequence in DNA is TGTGCCAGCAGCCCTTTCCTAGCGGGGGGGAGCGATGAGCAGTTCTTC.